The source of this T cell receptor beta chain is a study of cytomegalovirus exposure and HLA in healthy donors. As for the study in general: About 85 million unique TCR sequences came from HLA-typed donors in an early release. Of some 410 genotyped donors, 80% to 85% grouped in the Caucasian-associated ancestry cluster. Findings of the study overall: Clonal expansion was found to be greater in HLA-associated TCR beta chains than in equally common others in a later analysis. TCR beta sequences reportedly predicted most subjects' HLA-A and HLA-B alleles accurately.

Trimming took off 4 bases at V and 1 base at J, with 5 bases between the two ends. The CDR3 has 13 amino acids. Germline assignment: CDR1 SGHNT and CDR2 YENEEA. The study ran its PCR with 60 Vbeta and 13 Jbeta primers. The protocol was immunoSEQ multiplex PCR, while the TCRdb copy is restricted to in-frame clones and leaves out a portion. The sample consists of about 180,000 clones, around 72% of them appearing once. With respect to this clone: The antigen is not known.

The chain carries TRBV11-3 and TRBJ1-3; D gene ambiguous. This receptor was obtained from a woman between 45 and 60 years old in good health and CMV-seropositive. The sequencing sample was made of PBMCs. The CDR3 sequence: CASSSHSGNTIYF. As DNA, the CDR3 is TGTGCCAGCAGCTCCCATTCTGGAAACACCATATATTTT.